This entry features one TCR beta chain sequence. The antigen is not known. Mismatch with germline at one junction end may stem from a read error. TCR beta libraries were prepared from cDNA with unique molecular identifiers. Between about 1 and 11 million T cells gave rise to hundreds of thousands of cDNA molecules. TCRdb recomputed calls from the PCR reads with MiXCR, one row per CDR3 protein. The profile shows about 570,000 distinct CDR3 sequences, around 36% of them singletons. This entry belongs to a study of post-analysis software for immune sequencing data. Overall study: Some patients lacked subtype; others had relapsing-remitting, secondary progressive or progressive-relapsing disease. Overall study results and limits: Those samples that were prepared in the same batch co-clustered strongly by F measure. Significantly lower normalized Chao1 diversity was seen in multiple sclerosis patients than in controls. Roughly 5 TRBV segments (TRBV5-6, TRBV5-1 and TRBV20-1 among them) occurred more frequently in patients than in controls.

Germline V lookup: CDR1 ENHRY, CDR2 SYGVKD. The CDR3 length is 12 residues. This rearrangement joins TRBV10-3 to TRBJ2-2, with a tentative D call TRBD2 (5 bases). What was sequenced was blood. The TCR comes from a girl aged 2-17 years with multiple sclerosis. CDR3 protein: CASDGNTGERFF. The CDR3 DNA is TGTGCCAGCGACGGGAACACCGGGGAGCGGTTTTTT.